This T cell receptor (beta chain) was found in a study of blood T cells in healthy people across ages. Next came a second PCR, run for about 7 to 12 cycles, which used a sample-barcoded 5' primer along with a J-beta primer mix. TCRdb called the 5' RACE reads again in MiXCR, with one record for every CDR3 protein. This sample has about 1.7 million distinct CDR3 sequences, with roughly 30% found just once. This clonotype was recorded at least ten times. The CDR3 is made up of 17 amino acids. With V trimmed by 0 bases and J by 8 bases, 8 bases remained unmatched. Germline CDR1 is MNHEY and CDR2 is SVGAGI.

This TCR derives from a woman aged 30 to 39 in good health. Material: blood. The rearrangement uses TRBV6-5 and TRBJ1-6; 9 bases align to TRBD1. The CDR3 DNA reads as TGTGCCAGCAGTTACTCGATAACAGGGGGCTCCCATTCACCCCTCCACTTT. Protein product: CASSYSITGGSHSPLHF.